This TCR beta chain was documented in a study of T cell responses to AZD1222 COVID-19 vaccine. Sequenced by immunoSEQ multiplex PCR; TCRdb stores in-frame clones only, minus some. The sample holds roughly 100,000 clones, approximately 93% seen once. Overall study findings and caveats: The donor group comprised mostly white British people and more females; the analysis possibly underestimated clonal diversity. Sampling captured repertoires only after the peak T cell response. After two AZD1222 doses, spike-specific TCR breadth and depth rose versus day 0. Regions left unmutated in variants are reportedly the target of nearly half of spike-specific TCRs.

Remarks on this clone: Its specificity is not known.

The V and J ends lost 2 bases and 1 base respectively, with 14 bases between them. Germline V gene data show CDR1 as MNHEY and CDR2 as SVGEGT. There are 16 residues in the CDR3. The chain has TRBV6-2 or TRBV6-3 and TRBJ1-1; no reliable D call. The sample here was peripheral blood, taken on day 0 of AZD1222 vaccination. The clonotype originates from an adult in good health. This CDR3 reads CASSYLLMGPNTEAFF. In DNA, the CDR3 is TGTGCCAGCAGTTACCTTTTGATGGGCCCGAACACTGAAGCTTTCTTT.